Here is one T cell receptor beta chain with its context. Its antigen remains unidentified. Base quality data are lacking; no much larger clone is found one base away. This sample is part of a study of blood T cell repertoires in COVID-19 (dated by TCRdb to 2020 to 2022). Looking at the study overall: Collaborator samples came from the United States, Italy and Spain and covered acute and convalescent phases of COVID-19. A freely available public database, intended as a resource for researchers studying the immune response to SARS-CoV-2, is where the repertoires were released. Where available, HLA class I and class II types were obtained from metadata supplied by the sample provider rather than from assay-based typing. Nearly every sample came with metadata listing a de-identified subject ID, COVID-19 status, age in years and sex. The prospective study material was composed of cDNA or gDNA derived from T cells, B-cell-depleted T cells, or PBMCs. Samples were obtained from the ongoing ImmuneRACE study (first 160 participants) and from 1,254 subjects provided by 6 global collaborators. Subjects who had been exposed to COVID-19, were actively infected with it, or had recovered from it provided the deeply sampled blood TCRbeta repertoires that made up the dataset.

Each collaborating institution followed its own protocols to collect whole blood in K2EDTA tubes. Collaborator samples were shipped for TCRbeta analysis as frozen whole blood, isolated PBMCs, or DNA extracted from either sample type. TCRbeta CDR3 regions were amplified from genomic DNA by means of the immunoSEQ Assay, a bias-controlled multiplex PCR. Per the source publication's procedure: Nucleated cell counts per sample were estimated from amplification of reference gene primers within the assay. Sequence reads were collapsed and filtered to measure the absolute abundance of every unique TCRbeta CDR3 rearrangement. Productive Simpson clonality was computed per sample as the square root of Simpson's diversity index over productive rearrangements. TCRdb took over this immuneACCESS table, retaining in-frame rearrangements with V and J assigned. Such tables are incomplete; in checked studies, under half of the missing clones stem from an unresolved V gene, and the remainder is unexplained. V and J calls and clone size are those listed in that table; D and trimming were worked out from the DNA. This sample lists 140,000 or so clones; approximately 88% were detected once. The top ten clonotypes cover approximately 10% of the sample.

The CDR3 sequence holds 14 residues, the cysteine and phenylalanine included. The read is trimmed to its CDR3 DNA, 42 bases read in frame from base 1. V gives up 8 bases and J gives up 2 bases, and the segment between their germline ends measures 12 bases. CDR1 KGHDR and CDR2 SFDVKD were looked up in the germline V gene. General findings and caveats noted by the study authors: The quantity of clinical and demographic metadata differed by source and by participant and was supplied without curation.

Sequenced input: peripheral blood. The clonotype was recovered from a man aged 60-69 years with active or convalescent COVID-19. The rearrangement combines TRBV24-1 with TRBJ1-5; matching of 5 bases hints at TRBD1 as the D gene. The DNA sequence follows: TGTGCCACCAAGGCTACAGGTGGCAATCAGCCCCAGCATTTT. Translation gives CATKATGGNQPQHF.